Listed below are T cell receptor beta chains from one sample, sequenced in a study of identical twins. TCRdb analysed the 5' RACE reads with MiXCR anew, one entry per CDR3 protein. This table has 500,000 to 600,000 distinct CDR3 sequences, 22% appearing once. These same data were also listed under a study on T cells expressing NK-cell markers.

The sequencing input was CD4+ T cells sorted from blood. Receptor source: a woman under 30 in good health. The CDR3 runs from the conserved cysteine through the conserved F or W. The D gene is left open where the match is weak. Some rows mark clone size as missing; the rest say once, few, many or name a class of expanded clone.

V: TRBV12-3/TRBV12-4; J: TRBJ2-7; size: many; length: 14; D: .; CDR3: CASTHRGRPYEQYF; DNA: TGTGCCAGCACCCATAGGGGACGGCCCTACGAGCAGTACTTC
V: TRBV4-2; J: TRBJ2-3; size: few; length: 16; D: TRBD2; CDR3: CASSALELAGTDTQYF; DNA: TGTGCCAGCAGCGCCCTGGAACTAGCGGGGACAGATACGCAGTATTTT
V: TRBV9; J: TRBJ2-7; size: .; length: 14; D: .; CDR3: CASSVDAGNYEQYF; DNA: TGTGCCAGCAGCGTAGATGCGGGTAACTACGAGCAGTACTTC
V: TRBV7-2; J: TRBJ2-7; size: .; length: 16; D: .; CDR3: CASSYIGATGRYEQYF; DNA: TGTGCCAGCAGCTACATCGGGGCTACAGGGAGATACGAGCAGTACTTC
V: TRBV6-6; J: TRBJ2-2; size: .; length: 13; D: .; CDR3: CASCLDWTGELFF; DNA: TGTGCCAGCTGCCTGGACTGGACCGGGGAGCTGTTTTTT
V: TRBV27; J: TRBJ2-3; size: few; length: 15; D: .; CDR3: CASRRTFASTDTQYF; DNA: TGTGCCAGCAGGAGGACTTTTGCTAGCACAGATACGCAGTATTTT
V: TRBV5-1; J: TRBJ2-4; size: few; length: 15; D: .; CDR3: CASSLAVETKNIQYF; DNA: TGCGCCAGCAGCTTGGCAGTAGAAACCAAAAACATTCAGTACTTC
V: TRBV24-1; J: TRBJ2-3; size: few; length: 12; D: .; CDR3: CATSDRGATQYF; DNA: TGTGCCACCAGTGATCGAGGGGCTACGCAGTATTTT
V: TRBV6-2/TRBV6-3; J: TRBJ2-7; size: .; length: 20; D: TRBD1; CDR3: CASSYSSGQREAYGRYEQYF; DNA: TGTGCCAGCAGTTACAGCTCGGGACAGAGAGAGGCATACGGGCGATACGAGCAGTACTTC
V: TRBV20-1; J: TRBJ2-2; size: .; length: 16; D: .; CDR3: CSARDLQGWSTGELFF; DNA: TGCAGTGCCAGAGACCTCCAGGGGTGGAGCACCGGGGAGCTGTTTTTT
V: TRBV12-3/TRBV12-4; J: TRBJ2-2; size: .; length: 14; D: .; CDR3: CASSLTAGTGELFF; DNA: TGTGCCAGCAGTTTAACCGCCGGGACCGGGGAGCTGTTTTTT
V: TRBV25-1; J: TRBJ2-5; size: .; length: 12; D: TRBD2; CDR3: CASSVASGGPYF; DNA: TGTGCCAGCAGTGTGGCTAGCGGGGGCCCGTACTTC
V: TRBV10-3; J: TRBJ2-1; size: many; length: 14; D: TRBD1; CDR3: CAIRGQGDDNEQFF; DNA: TGTGCCATCAGGGGACAGGGAGACGACAATGAGCAGTTCTTC
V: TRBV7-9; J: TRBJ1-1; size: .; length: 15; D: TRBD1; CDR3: CASSLRGQGYAEAFF; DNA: TGTGCCAGCAGCTTAAGGGGACAGGGGTACGCTGAAGCTTTCTTT